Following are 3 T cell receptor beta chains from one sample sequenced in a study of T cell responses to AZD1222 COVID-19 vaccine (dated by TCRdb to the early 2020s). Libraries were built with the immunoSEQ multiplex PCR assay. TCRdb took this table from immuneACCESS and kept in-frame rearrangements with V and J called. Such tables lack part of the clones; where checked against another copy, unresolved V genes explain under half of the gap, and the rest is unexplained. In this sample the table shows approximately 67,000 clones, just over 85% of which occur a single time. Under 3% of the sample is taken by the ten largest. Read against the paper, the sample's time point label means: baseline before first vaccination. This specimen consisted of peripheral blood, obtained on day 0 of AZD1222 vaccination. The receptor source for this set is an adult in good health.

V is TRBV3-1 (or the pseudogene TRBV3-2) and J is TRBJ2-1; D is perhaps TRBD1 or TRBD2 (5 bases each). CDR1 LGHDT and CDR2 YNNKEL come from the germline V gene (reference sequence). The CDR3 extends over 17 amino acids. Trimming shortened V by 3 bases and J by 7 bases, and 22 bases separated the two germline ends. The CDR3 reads CASSHRLARPEGNEQFF. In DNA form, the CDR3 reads TGTGCCAGCAGCCACCGTTTAGCGCGGCCAGAGGGGAATGAGCAGTTCTTC.

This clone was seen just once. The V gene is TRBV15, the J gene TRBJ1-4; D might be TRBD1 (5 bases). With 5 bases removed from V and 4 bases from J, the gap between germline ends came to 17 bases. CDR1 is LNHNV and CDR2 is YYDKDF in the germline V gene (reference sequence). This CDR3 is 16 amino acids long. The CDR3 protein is CATSSTHRDLNEKLFF. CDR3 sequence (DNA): TGTGCCACCAGCTCAACACACCGGGACCTTAATGAAAAACTGTTTTTT.

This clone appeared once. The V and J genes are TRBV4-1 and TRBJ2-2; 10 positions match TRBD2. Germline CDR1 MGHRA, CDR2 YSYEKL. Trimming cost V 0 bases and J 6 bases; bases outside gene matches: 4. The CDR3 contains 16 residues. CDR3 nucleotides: TGCGCCAGCAGCCAAGAAGGACTAGCGGTAGCCGGGGAGCTGTTTTTT. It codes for CASSQEGLAVAGELFF.